This section outlines one TCR beta chain sequence together with its context. The data are from a study of blood T cell repertoires in COVID-19. Across the study: In each case, the material was cDNA or gDNA derived from T cells, B-cell-depleted T cells, or PBMCs.

Original methodology: Reference gene primer amplification yielded estimated nucleated cell counts. The data were produced by immunoSEQ multiplex PCR, yet TCRdb's version contains in-frame clones alone and is incomplete. The V and J calls and the clone size are those of that table, but D and trimming were determined from the DNA. The sample lists under 80,000 clones, 70% to 90% occurring once. Germline V lookup: CDR1 ENHRY, CDR2 SYGVKD. V was cut by 0 bases and J by 8 bases, with 7 bases left in between. CDR3 size: 12 residues. The chain employs TRBV10-3 and TRBJ1-1; no clear D gene. This receptor was taken from an elderly man in a cohort sampled during active COVID-19. The sequenced sample consisted of peripheral blood. CDR3 DNA sequence: TGTGCCATCAGTGAGTCCAGGATCGAAGCTTTCTTT. Amino acid sequence: CAISESRIEAFF.